A selection of T cell receptor beta chains follows, all from one sample in a study of shared clonotypes between healthy human individuals. Measured with immunoSEQ multiplex PCR; TCRdb has only the in-frame clones, and not every one. The sample shows around 2.1 million clones, around 93% of them seen only once. Specimen: naive CD8+ T cells from PBMCs. The origin of the receptors is a man aged 18 to 30 in good health. Some clones in this sample may be carry-over from other donors' samples. Both conserved end residues are trimmed from each CDR3. Each record gives: V gene, CDR3 length, CDR3 protein.

TRBV14 13 ASSQLATGADTQY
TRBV9 14 ASNFGGIAGPGELF
TRBV5-5 13 ASSLDRDSGNTIY
TRBV27 14 ASSLLGVGGPGSQH
TRBV5-8 14 ASSPYIAENSYEQY
TRBV11-2 11 ASKLFGNTEAF
TRBV7-9 13 ASTPKVPLNTEAF
TRBV7-8 14 ASSSQGANSYNEQF
TRBV29-1 14 SVEGLASGRAAEQF
TRBV28 15 ASSFQLGQGARQPQH
TRBV27 16 ASSFLISTSGSTDTQY
TRBV27 13 ASTAPGGVLTEAF
TRBV5-1 13 ASSSEGTLTGELF
TRBV7-8 15 ASSPLRDHEGNTEAF
TRBV28 14 ASSLWRRLSGNTIY
TRBV10-1 12 ASSDWADNYEQY
TRBV29-1 10 SVDTSPPGYT
TRBV5-1 13 ASSQARANTGELF
TRBV19 12 ASSRFDGAYEQY
TRBV4-2 14 ASSQEQGASYNEQF
TRBV19 13 ASSIDGSGVPEAF
TRBV9 11 ASSLGQGGGPY
TRBV4-1 14 ASSPLWGDPSYEQY
TRBV5-1 15 ASSSPGRPGPFNVLT
TRBV27 13 ASSLTGYSTDTQY
TRBV28 11 ASSQTGSETQY
TRBV7-2 13 ASSLRSTVNTEAF